This TCR beta chain was observed in a study of CD8 T cells in ankylosing spondylitis. Points from the study as a whole: What seemed typical of ankylosing spondylitis blood was a TCR beta motif built from under 10 highly homologous variants. The authors found the disease-linked clones to be CD8+ and relatively rare in peripheral blood. There was reportedly significant enrichment of clones that were disease-linked in matched ankylosing spondylitis synovial fluid.

With molecular barcodes, quantitative 5'-RACE was used to make the TCR beta libraries. TCRdb redid the calling of the 5' RACE reads with MiXCR, one entry per CDR3 protein. The sample shows more than 150,000 distinct CDR3 sequences, 15% to 20% of them seen only once. Notes on this clonotype: The antigen is undetermined.

V shed 4 bases, J shed 3 bases, and the junction held 5 bases outside the gene matches. The CDR3 spans 15 residues. Sequencing was carried out using blood, either unsorted or a sorted T cell fraction (not recorded which). The TCR was taken from a male donor under 30 with ankylosing spondylitis or in good health (not recorded which). The chain employs TRBV12-3 or TRBV12-4 and TRBJ2-1; 8 bases match TRBD1. DNA of the CDR3: TGTGCCAGCAGTTCTACAGGGGGACGCTACAATGAGCAGTTCTTC. Translation: CASSSTGGRYNEQFF.